What follows are 15 T cell receptor beta chains derived from one specimen sequenced in a study of T cells in Graves' hyperthyroidism and ophthalmopathy. RNA transcripts gave rise to amplified TCR beta CDR3 regions. The HTBI set primed first-round TCR CDR3 RT-PCR. TCRdb re-derived calls from the multiplex PCR reads in MiXCR, one entry per CDR3 protein. Counted here are about half a million distinct CDR3 sequences, around 20% occurring once; the ten biggest clones make up approximately 48%. Input material: blood. The receptors come from a man in his forties with Graves' ophthalmopathy.

This clonotype has only a few counts. The chain joins TRBV4-2 to TRBJ1-5; maybe TRBD1 (6 bases). Germline assignment: CDR1 LGHNA and CDR2 YNFKEQ. V dropped 1 base and J dropped 1 base, with 8 bases sitting between them. The CDR3 spans 15 residues. CDR3 region: CASSQVQGSNQPQHF. The CDR3 DNA sequence: TGTGCCAGCAGCCAAGTACAGGGAAGCAATCAGCCCCAGCATTTT.

A note on this clonotype: A much larger clonotype is one base distant, so this may be a read error. The chain links TRBV11-2 to TRBJ1-1; 7 nucleotides agree with TRBD1. The length of the CDR3 is 13 residues. CDR1 and CDR2 (germline): SGHAT, FQNNGV. The V segment lost 5 bases and the J segment 4 bases; nucleotides outside the gene matches: 4. The CDR3 protein is CASSQQGSTEAFF. As DNA, the CDR3 is TGTGCCAGCAGCCAACAGGGGAGCACTGAAGCTTTCTTT.

A few counts support this clonotype. V is TRBV7-2 and J is TRBJ1-4; no firm D call. The CDR3 is 16 amino acids. Germline loops: CDR1 SGHTA, CDR2 FQGNSA. The ends were cut back, 5 bases at V and 2 bases at J, with 15 bases in the middle. The CDR3 loop is CASSQKRRVTNEKLFF. CDR3 coding DNA: TGTGCCAGCAGCCAAAAACGACGGGTTACTAATGAAAAACTGTTTTTT. The entire variable domain, with the rest obtained from reference TRBV7-2 and TRBJ1-4, is as follows: GAGVSQSPSNKVTEKGKDVELRCDPISGHTALYWYRQSLGQGLEFLIYFQGNSAPDKSGLPSDRFSAERTGGSVSTLTIQRTQQEDSAVYLCASSQKRRVTNEKLFFGSGTQLSVL.

Many counts were recorded for this clonotype. V gene TRBV2 combines with J gene TRBJ2-2; D is perhaps TRBD1 (6 bases). V was pared by 6 bases and J by 2 bases, with 13 bases between. The germline V gene encodes CDR1 SNHLY and CDR2 FYNNEI. This CDR3 is built from 15 residues. CDR3 DNA sequence: TGTGCCAGCAGCCCCTTACAGGGAAACACCGGGGAGCTGTTTTTT. Amino acid sequence: CASSPLQGNTGELFF.

In its sample, this clonotype was seen a few times. The V call is TRBV9, the J call TRBJ2-5, with D perhaps being TRBD1 or TRBD2 (5 bases each). V dropped 2 bases and J dropped 5 bases, with 13 bases sitting between them. The CDR3 has 14 residues. Germline-derived CDR1 and CDR2 are SGDLS and YYNGEE. The CDR3 DNA reads as TGTGCCAGCAGCGTTTCGGGACCGAAGGAGACCCAGTACTTC. Translating it yields CASSVSGPKETQYF.

The V gene is TRBV4-1, the J gene TRBJ2-3; TRBD2 agrees at 7 bases. V was pared by 3 bases and J by 1 base, with 7 bases of the junction left unmatched. The CDR3 is made up of 16 amino acids. Germline values: CDR1 MGHRA, CDR2 YSYEKL. The CDR3 DNA reads as TGCGCCAGCAGCCACCCCGACCGGGGGGGCACAGATACGCAGTATTTT. Its protein is CASSHPDRGGTDTQYF.

This clonotype turned up a few times. The chain combines TRBV15 with TRBJ2-1; D perhaps matches TRBD1 (5 bases). Germline CDR1 and CDR2: LNHNV and YYDKDF (reference sequence). The CDR3 length is 15 residues. Trimming stripped 0 bases from V and 6 bases from J, with 12 bases between. The DNA of the CDR3 is TGTGCCACCAGCAGAGATCAGGGCCCCCTCAATGAGCAGTTCTTC. This sequence encodes CATSRDQGPLNEQFF.

The chain couples TRBV24-1 to TRBJ2-7, with no clear D. Trimming removed 4 bases at V and 3 bases at J, with 6 bases between. The CDR3 spans 12 residues. CDR1 KGHDR and CDR2 SFDVKD come from the germline V gene. CDR3 bases: TGTGCCACCAGTGAAAGGCTCTACGAGCAGTACTTC. It encodes CATSERLYEQYF.

V is TRBV5-1 and J is TRBJ2-1; 9 nucleotides align to TRBD1. This CDR3 region has 15 residues. V was clipped by 4 bases and J by 7 bases; unmatched bases: 9. Germline CDR1 reads SGHRS; CDR2 reads YFSETQ. In nucleotides, the CDR3 is TGCGCCAGCAGCCCGGGACAGGGCCAGGGAAATGAGCAGTTCTTC. It encodes CASSPGQGQGNEQFF.

This clonotype was observed many times. The chain combines TRBV20-1 with TRBJ1-1; D unclear. Trimming removed 2 bases at V and 2 bases at J, with 6 bases between. From germline, CDR1 is DFQATT and CDR2 SNEGSKA (reference sequence). The CDR3 totals 12 residues. CDR3 region: CSARQPNTEAFF. The CDR3 nucleotides are TGCAGTGCTAGACAGCCTAACACTGAAGCTTTCTTT.

At least ten counts were recorded for this clonotype. The chain is built from TRBV3-1 and TRBJ1-1; TRBD1 agrees at 9 bases. The CDR3 extends over 14 amino acids. Trimming took 4 bases from V and 4 from J; bases not matched to a gene: 4. The germline CDR1 and CDR2 sequences are LGHDT and YNNKEL (reference sequence). The CDR3, as DNA: TGTGCCAGCAGCCTCGGGACAGGGAGCACTGAAGCTTTCTTT. Protein: CASSLGTGSTEAFF.

V gene TRBV30 combines with J gene TRBJ2-1; D is perhaps TRBD2 (7 bases). This CDR3 is built from 12 residues. V lost 3 bases and J 10 bases, leaving 13 bases between the germline ends. The V gene's germline CDR1 is GTSNPN and CDR2 SVGIG (reference sequence). The CDR3 DNA sequence: TGTGCCTGGAGCCTCGGGGGGCGGGAGCAGTTCTTC. This sequence encodes CAWSLGGREQFF.

The sample holds a few counts of this clonotype. The chain recombines TRBV12-3 or TRBV12-4 with TRBJ1-5; D not certain. V was trimmed by 6 bases and J by 1 base, leaving 19 bases between them. There are 17 residues in the CDR3. The CDR3 DNA reads TGTGCCAGCAGCCTCTCATTACCAGGAGAAAGCAATCAGCCCCAGCATTTT. Encoded protein: CASSLSLPGESNQPQHF.

This clonotype was seen repeatedly, ten times or more. The chain has TRBV27 and TRBJ2-3; the D is unclear. V lost 8 bases and J 0 bases, leaving 6 bases between the germline ends. The germline gives CDR1 MNHEY, CDR2 SMNVEV (reference sequence). CDR3 length equals 12 residues. The CDR3 DNA reads as TGTGCCAGCCAAGGAAGCACAGATACGCAGTATTTT. It encodes CASQGSTDTQYF.

Of note for this clonotype: One junction end disagrees with the germline gene, perhaps due to a read error. The chain combines TRBV7-3 with TRBJ2-2, with 15 bases aligning to TRBD2. This CDR3 is built from 19 residues. Germline loops: CDR1 SGHTA, CDR2 FQGTGA. CDR3 coding DNA: TGTGCCGGCAGCAAAGGGGGACTAGCGGGGGGACTGAACACCGGGGAGCTGTTTTTT. Translated: CAGSKGGLAGGLNTGELFF.